The text below deals with one TCR beta chain. Its antigen is not yet known. Nothing much larger sits one base from this clone, and base qualities are not available. This specimen comes from a study of blood T cell repertoires in COVID-19 (dated by TCRdb to between 2020 and 2021). A note on the overall study: Collaborator samples came from the United States, Italy and Spain and covered acute and convalescent phases of COVID-19. The samples were drawn from two sources: the first 160 participants of the ongoing ImmuneRACE study, and approximately 1,300 subjects contributed by 6 global collaborators. Where available, HLA class I and class II types were obtained from metadata supplied by the sample provider rather than from assay-based typing. The material from the prospective study consisted of cDNA or gDNA derived from T cells, B-cell-depleted T cells, or PBMCs. The repertoires were made available in a free public database intended to serve as a resource for research on the immune response to SARS-CoV-2. Nearly every sample came with metadata listing a de-identified subject ID, COVID-19 status, age in years and sex. The dataset comprised deeply sampled blood TCRbeta repertoires from subjects exposed to, actively infected with, or recovered from COVID-19.

Unmatched junction bases come to 6, with V trimmed by 5 bases and J by 7 bases. Based on the germline V gene, the CDR1 and CDR2 sequences are SNHLY and FYNNEI. The CDR3 has 14 amino acids, counting the end cysteine and phenylalanine. The read is trimmed to its CDR3 DNA, 42 bases read in frame from base 1. Summary of the overall study and its limitations: How much clinical and demographic metadata was included differed by source and by participant, and the metadata was provided uncurated.

The immunoSEQ Assay, a bias-controlled multiplex PCR, was used to amplify TCRbeta CDR3 regions from genomic DNA. The authors' analysis ran thus. Nucleated cell counts per sample were estimated from amplification of reference gene primers within the assay. To quantify the absolute abundance of each unique TCRbeta CDR3 rearrangement, sequence reads were collapsed and filtered. For each sample, productive Simpson clonality was calculated as the square root of Simpson's diversity index over productive rearrangements. Drawn from immuneACCESS, this table holds only the in-frame rearrangements with V and J called that TCRdb kept. Clones are partly lost; checked studies trace under half to an unresolved V gene and leave the rest unexplained. D and trimming were read from the DNA, whereas the V and J calls and clone size are those reported in that table. The sample contains approximately 89,000 clones, 90% to 95% of them found a single time. The ten largest clones represent 4% to 5.5% of the sample.

Collaborating institutions collected whole blood in K2EDTA tubes following their own protocols. For TCRbeta analysis, collaborators shipped samples as frozen whole blood, isolated PBMCs, or DNA extracted from either of those sample types. The sequence was obtained from a human donor with active COVID-19. The donor label of this sample is uncertain. Sequencing was carried out using peripheral blood. The chain is encoded by TRBV2 joined to TRBJ1-5; the junction holds 9 bases that match TRBD1. The CDR3 loop reads CASSRDRAQQPQHF. The DNA sequence is given as TGTGCCAGCAGTCGGGACAGGGCCCAGCAGCCCCAGCATTTT.